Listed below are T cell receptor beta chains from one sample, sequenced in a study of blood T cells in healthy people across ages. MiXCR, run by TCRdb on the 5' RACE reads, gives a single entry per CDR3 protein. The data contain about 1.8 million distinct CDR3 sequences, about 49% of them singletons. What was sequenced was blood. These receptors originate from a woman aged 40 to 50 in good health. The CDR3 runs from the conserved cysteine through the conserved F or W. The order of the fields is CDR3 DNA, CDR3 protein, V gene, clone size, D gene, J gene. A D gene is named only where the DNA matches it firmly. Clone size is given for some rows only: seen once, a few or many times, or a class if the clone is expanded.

TGTGCCAGCAGCTTCAGACTCCAGGGTCGAGGAACTGAAGCTTTCTTT | CASSFRLQGRGTEAFF | TRBV7-8 | once | NA | TRBJ1-1
TGTGCCAGCAGCTCGCCCCCGCAGGGCAGCGAGACCCAGTACTTC | CASSSPPQGSETQYF | TRBV7-6 | NA | NA | TRBJ2-5
TGTGCCAGCTCACCATCGGACACAAGAAACACTGAAGCTTTCTTT | CASSPSDTRNTEAFF | TRBV18 | NA | NA | TRBJ1-1
TGCGCCAGCAGCCAAGATTTACACTACGAGCAGTACTTC | CASSQDLHYEQYF | TRBV4-3 | NA | NA | TRBJ2-7
TGTGCCAGCAGCCAAGTCCTTACCCCGGGACGGAGACCTGAAAACATTCAGTACTTC | CASSQVLTPGRRPENIQYF | TRBV14 | few | NA | TRBJ2-4
TGTGCCAGCAGCGTAGTTGGGGACTTTCAGGGTGAGCAGTTCTTC | CASSVVGDFQGEQFF | TRBV9 | NA | NA | TRBJ2-1
TGTGCCAGCAGTACGACTAGCCGTTTACAAGAGACCCAGTACTTC | CASSTTSRLQETQYF | TRBV12-3/TRBV12-4 | many | TRBD2 | TRBJ2-5
TGTGCCAGCAGTAAAAGACGGAGCTCTGGGGCCAACGTCCTGACTTTC | CASSKRRSSGANVLTF | TRBV6-2/TRBV6-3 | few | NA | TRBJ2-6
TGTGCCAGCAGCCAAGGGGTGACAGCAGATACGCAGTATTTT | CASSQGVTADTQYF | TRBV4-2 | many | NA | TRBJ2-3
TGTGCCAGCAGCTTATTCCGCGACAGGGGTAGGGACTACGAGCAGTACTTC | CASSLFRDRGRDYEQYF | TRBV7-9 | few | TRBD1 | TRBJ2-7
TGTGCCAGCAGCCCGAGCGGGGGGGAATACAATGAGCAGTTCTTC | CASSPSGGEYNEQFF | TRBV11-2 | NA | TRBD2 | TRBJ2-1
TGCGGTGTCGGCGGGGGCCCCCGGAGGAATGAGCAGTTCTTC | CGVGGGPRRNEQFF | TRBV20-1 | NA | NA | TRBJ2-1